This passage covers 25 T cell receptor beta chains from one sample sequenced in a study of T cells in Graves' hyperthyroidism and ophthalmopathy. Amplified regions were TCR beta CDR3 sequences from RNA transcripts. Using the HTBI primer set, a first-round RT-PCR was run on the TCR CDR3. TCRdb ran MiXCR on the multiplex PCR reads and lists one entry per CDR3 protein. Of approximately 600,000 distinct CDR3 sequences listed, about 14% were seen once; the top ten hold over 3.5%. The sample comprised blood. These receptors came from a woman aged 40 to 50 with Graves' ophthalmopathy.

The sample holds many counts of this clonotype. The chain has TRBV30 and TRBJ1-2, with TRBD1 matching 7 bases. This CDR3 comprises 14 residues. CDR1 is GTSNPN and CDR2 is SVGIG in the germline V gene (reference sequence). J was trimmed by 8 bases and V by 2 bases; bases with no gene match: 11. CDR3 nucleotide sequence: TGTGCCTGGAGTATCAGGTGGGACAGTCGCGGCTACACCTTC. Its translation is CAWSIRWDSRGYTF.

In its sample, this clonotype was seen many times. The V call is TRBV2, the J call TRBJ2-5, with D tentatively TRBD2 (6 bases). Trimming removed 6 bases at V and 9 bases at J, with 14 bases between. Germline V CDR1 and CDR2: SNHLY, FYNNEI. The CDR3 contains 12 residues. CDR3 sequence reads: CASSQITGAQYF. The DNA of the CDR3 is TGTGCCAGCAGCCAAATAACGGGGGCCCAGTACTTC.

This clonotype was recorded many times. The chain couples TRBV11-2 to TRBJ1-1; TRBD1 matches at 7 bases. Per germline, CDR1 SGHAT and CDR2 FQNNGV. Trimming at V came to 6 bases and at J to 0 bases, leaving 16 bases not matched to a gene. The CDR3 has 18 amino acids. CDR3 sequence: CASSPFPGQKSMNTEAFF. The CDR3 DNA is TGTGCCAGCAGTCCCTTTCCGGGACAGAAAAGCATGAACACTGAAGCTTTCTTT.

This clonotype was seen repeatedly, ten times or more. J is TRBJ1-2 and V is TRBV6-5; D remains unclear. Trimming pared 0 bases from V and 8 bases from J, leaving 13 bases between. Germline V gene sequence: CDR1 MNHEY, CDR2 SVGAGI. This CDR3 contains 14 residues. The CDR3 loop is CASSYSNPGSGYTF. CDR3 sequence (DNA): TGTGCCAGCAGTTACTCGAACCCCGGGTCCGGCTACACCTTC.

The V gene is TRBV20-1, the J gene TRBJ1-1, with D unclear. Per germline, CDR1 DFQATT and CDR2 SNEGSKA (reference sequence). The CDR3 contains 16 residues. V was trimmed by 6 bases and J by 1 base, leaving 21 bases between them. The DNA of the CDR3 is TGCAGTGCAAGGGATAGGACGGCCCGAGCGAACACTGAAGCTTTCTTT. The encoded protein is CSARDRTARANTEAFF.

This sequence joins TRBV6-5 and TRBJ2-5; the match to TRBD1 covers 7 bases. Unmatched junction bases numbered 4, after V lost 4 bases and J lost 5 bases. The CDR3 consists of 13 residues. CDR1 is MNHEY and CDR2 is SVGAGI in the germline V gene. CDR3 loop: CASSSRGWETQYF. The CDR3 nucleotides read TGTGCCAGCAGTTCCAGGGGGTGGGAGACCCAGTACTTC.

This clonotype was counted between two and nine times. The chain carries TRBV11-1 and TRBJ2-7; 11 bases match TRBD2. From germline, CDR1 is SGHAT and CDR2 FQDESV (reference sequence). This CDR3 region has 18 residues. The ends lost 2 bases at V and 4 bases at J; junction bases unmatched: 13. CDR3 sequence reads: CASSLLDGSLAGAYEQYF. The CDR3 bases are TGTGCCAGCAGCTTACTCGACGGGTCACTAGCGGGAGCGTACGAGCAGTACTTC.

The rearrangement uses TRBV12-3 or TRBV12-4 and TRBJ1-2; D is perhaps TRBD1 (6 bases). V lost 7 bases and J lost 6, with 18 bases in between. CDR3 length equals 14 residues. The CDR3 sequence is CASTDGQYSNGYTF. As DNA, the CDR3 is TGTGCCAGCACCGACGGACAGTACTCTAATGGCTACACCTTC.

In regard to this clonotype: A read error is possible here, since a much larger clone lies one base away. The chain links TRBV6-1 to TRBJ2-2; the D is unclear. The germline CDR1 and CDR2 sequences are MNHNS and SASEGT. The CDR3 spans 12 residues. Trimming cost V 3 bases and J 3 bases, with 2 bases left between them. The CDR3 coding sequence is TGTGCCAGCAGTGACTACACCGGGGAGCTGTTTTTT. This translates into CASSDYTGELFF.

This clonotype was picked up many times. The chain recombines TRBV3-1 with TRBJ1-5; no definite D call. In germline, CDR1 is LGHDT, CDR2 YNNKEL (reference sequence). This CDR3 comprises 15 residues. V lost 1 base, J lost 3 bases, and 10 bases lay in between. CDR3 loop: CASSQGAGYNQPQHF. The DNA for the CDR3 is TGTGCCAGCAGCCAAGGGGCGGGGTACAATCAGCCCCAGCATTTT.

This clonotype was detected ten times or more. This chain links TRBV10-3 with TRBJ2-5; D is unresolved. Trimming shortened V by 7 bases and J by 5 bases, and 8 bases separated the two germline ends. The CDR3 length is 11 residues. The germline V gene encodes CDR1 ENHRY and CDR2 SYGVKD. The CDR3 region is CAIKGGETQYF. Written as DNA, the CDR3 is TGTGCCATCAAGGGTGGGGAGACCCAGTACTTC.

The sample holds many counts of this clonotype. The chain combines TRBV4-1 with TRBJ2-7; 9 positions agree with TRBD1. Germline CDR1 is MGHRA and CDR2 is YSYEKL. CDR3 size: 17 residues. Trimming at V came to 0 bases and at J to 4 bases, leaving 10 bases not matched to a gene. CDR3 sequence (DNA): TGCGCCAGCAGCCAAGATAGTCCCGGGACAGGGAAATACGAGCAGTACTTC. Its translation is CASSQDSPGTGKYEQYF.

This clonotype has at least ten counts. The V gene is TRBV5-1, the J gene TRBJ1-1; TRBD1 aligns across 8 bases. The germline gives CDR1 SGHRS, CDR2 YFSETQ. The CDR3 has 12 residues. Unmatched junction bases numbered 0, after V lost 0 bases and J lost 8 bases. CDR3 DNA sequence: TGCGCCAGCAGCTTGGGGGACAGGGAAGCTTTCTTT. It encodes CASSLGDREAFF.

This clonotype was found many times. This chain links TRBV7-8 with TRBJ1-2; TRBD1 agrees at 9 bases. The germline CDR1 and CDR2 sequences are SGHVS and FQNEAQ. V was pared by 0 bases and J by 7 bases, with 6 bases of the junction left unmatched. The CDR3 runs 15 residues. As DNA, the CDR3 is TGTGCCAGCAGCTTAGCTAGAACAGGGGGCGTTGGCTACACCTTC. It codes for CASSLARTGGVGYTF.

This clonotype was detected many times. V is TRBV4-3 and J is TRBJ1-1, with unresolved D. CDR1 and CDR2 from the germline V gene are LGHNA and YSLEER. This CDR3 has 15 residues. The V end was cut by 0 bases, the J end by 0 bases, with 8 bases between. The CDR3 sequence is CASSQESTMNTEAFF. The CDR3 bases are TGCGCCAGCAGCCAAGAGTCGACAATGAACACTGAAGCTTTCTTT.

This clonotype was counted between two and nine times. The V call is TRBV6-2 or TRBV6-3, the J call TRBJ2-7, with TRBD2 matching over 8 bases. The trim removed 4 bases at V and 6 bases at J, leaving 5 bases unmatched. Germline V gene data show CDR1 as MNHEY and CDR2 as SVGEGT. The CDR3 covers 13 residues. The CDR3 here is CASSSPRGGEQYF. The CDR3 DNA sequence: TGTGCCAGCAGTTCTCCCCGGGGGGGCGAGCAGTACTTC.

There are a few counts of this clonotype. V and J are TRBV28 and TRBJ1-1; D ambiguous. Germline V lookup: CDR1 MDHEN, CDR2 SYDVKM. The CDR3 loop spans 11 amino acids. V gave up 5 bases and J gave up 7 bases, with 8 bases separating them. The CDR3 nucleotides read TGTGCCAGCAGTATTCATTTTGAAGCTTTCTTT. Its protein product is CASSIHFEAFF.

Ten or more counts support this clonotype. V gene TRBV6-5 combines with J gene TRBJ2-7, with TRBD2 as a possible D gene (8 bases). Between the trimmed V and J ends, which lost 3 bases and 5 bases, there was a span of 17 bases. CDR1 is MNHEY and CDR2 is SVGAGI in the germline V gene. The CDR3 is 15 residues long. This CDR3 is CASSYREGRGDEQYF. Written as DNA, the CDR3 is TGTGCCAGCAGTTATCGGGAGGGCAGGGGGGACGAGCAGTACTTC.

This sequence joins TRBV7-8 and TRBJ2-2; 8 bases fit TRBD1. Looked up from germline, CDR1 is SGHVS and CDR2 is FQNEAQ. The V and J ends lost 5 bases and 4 bases, in that order; junction bases with no gene match: 3. CDR3 length: 14 amino acids. For the CDR3, the DNA is TGTGCCAGCAGCCCGGACAGGGTCACCGGGGAGCTGTTTTTT. This gives the protein CASSPDRVTGELFF. The complete variable domain, with remaining parts taken from reference TRBV7-8 and TRBJ2-2, reads GAGVSQSPRYKVAKRGQDVALRCDPISGHVSLFWYQQALGQGPEFLTYFQNEAQLDKSGLPSDRFFAERPEGSVSTLKIQRTQQEDSAVYLCASSPDRVTGELFFGEGSRLTVL.

This clonotype has a count of ten or more. The chain couples TRBV6-2 or TRBV6-3 to TRBJ2-7; 9 bases fit TRBD2. Germline loops: CDR1 MNHEY, CDR2 SVGEGT. CDR3 length equals 17 residues. The trim removed 5 bases at V and 5 bases at J, leaving 16 bases unmatched. The CDR3 protein is CASSRKALGGRVDEQYF. The CDR3 nucleotides read TGTGCCAGCAGTCGAAAAGCCCTTGGCGGGAGGGTAGACGAGCAGTACTTC.

The J gene is TRBJ2-7, the V gene TRBV28, with D maybe TRBD2 (5 bases). The germline V and J ends were trimmed by 5 bases and 3 bases, with 11 bases remaining between them. The CDR3 has 13 residues. In germline, CDR1 is MDHEN, CDR2 SYDVKM. The CDR3 DNA sequence: TGTGCCAGCAGTCCAGTCAGCGGCTACGAGCAGTACTTC. Translated, it gives CASSPVSGYEQYF.

This clonotype occurred once. The genes are TRBV28 and TRBJ1-1; D is uncertain. V was clipped by 5 bases and J by 6 bases, with 7 bases between them. Germline CDR1 reads MDHEN; CDR2 reads SYDVKM. This CDR3 has 11 residues. The CDR3 DNA reads TGTGCCAGCAGTGGTATGGCTGAAGCTTTCTTT. Its translation is CASSGMAEAFF.

This clonotype was picked up many times. The rearrangement uses TRBV6-1 and TRBJ2-2, with 10 bases identical to TRBD2. CDR1 is MNHNS, CDR2 SASEGT, per germline. This CDR3 comprises 16 residues. The J segment lost 3 bases and the V segment lost 7 bases, leaving 8 bases of the junction unmatched. CDR3 DNA: TGTGCCAGCATCCAAGCGGGAGGGCCGTACACCGGGGAGCTGTTTTTT. Translated, it gives CASIQAGGPYTGELFF.

This clonotype was seen many times. The chain carries TRBV28 and TRBJ2-7; TRBD2 might be the D (6 bases). The ends were cut back, 4 bases at V and 6 bases at J, with 19 bases in the middle. The CDR3 covers 15 residues. In germline, CDR1 is MDHEN, CDR2 SYDVKM. The CDR3 sequence: CASSSGGTRGFEQYF. The CDR3 DNA is TGTGCCAGCAGTTCCGGCGGGACGAGGGGCTTCGAGCAGTACTTC.

At least ten counts were recorded for this clonotype. This chain uses TRBV12-3 or TRBV12-4 with TRBJ2-7, with D tentatively TRBD1 (6 bases). V was shortened by 3 bases and J by 11 bases, with 11 bases between the two germline ends. The CDR3 runs to 11 residues. The CDR3 loop reads CASSLGHPKYF. The CDR3 coding sequence is TGTGCCAGCAGTTTGGGACACCCTAAGTACTTC.